This entry features one T cell receptor beta chain sequence. These data belong to a study of technical replicates of blood from several donors. The germline V gene has CDR1 SGHTA and CDR2 FQGNSA. The CDR3 covers 15 residues. With 1 base clipped from V and 5 bases from J, the junction kept 4 bases outside the gene matches. The protocol was immunoSEQ multiplex PCR, while the TCRdb copy is restricted to in-frame clones and leaves out a portion. Here the sample spans tens of thousands of clones, 95% to 97% being singletons. Sequencing input: T cells isolated from PBMCs. This sequence originates from a human donor in good health. The rearrangement uses TRBV7-2 and TRBJ2-1, with 8 bases aligning to TRBD2. As DNA, the CDR3 is TGTGCCAGCAGCTTAGAAGCGGGGGACCACAATGAGCAGTTCTTC. Protein sequence: CASSLEAGDHNEQFF.